This T cell receptor beta chain comes out of a study of blood T cells in healthy people across ages. Study-wide findings and caveats: Lack of knowledge of donor CMV status possibly confounded expanded clonotype changes. TCR beta diversity, measured per million T cells, fell in a roughly linear way with age. Investigators viewed diversity estimates from one million T cells as underestimates, the study reported.

It was with a sample-barcoded 5' primer and a J-beta primer mix that a second PCR of roughly 7 to 11 cycles was run. At least 2.5 million CDR3-containing paired-end reads were obtained per sample. A single record per CDR3 protein comes from TCRdb applying MiXCR to the 5' RACE reads. The data hold over 1,500,000 distinct CDR3 sequences, with around 40% observed a single time. About this clonotype: Its specificity is unknown.

Trimming left V 0 bases short and J 1 base short, with 9 bases between. CDR1 DFQATT and CDR2 SNEGSKA come from the germline V gene (reference sequence). The CDR3 contains 14 residues. Sequenced: blood. This sequence originates from a human donor in good health. V is TRBV20-1 and J is TRBJ1-1, with D unresolved. The CDR3 sequence: CSARDPRGNTEAFF. CDR3 coding DNA: TGCAGTGCTAGAGACCCCCGAGGGAACACTGAAGCTTTCTTT.